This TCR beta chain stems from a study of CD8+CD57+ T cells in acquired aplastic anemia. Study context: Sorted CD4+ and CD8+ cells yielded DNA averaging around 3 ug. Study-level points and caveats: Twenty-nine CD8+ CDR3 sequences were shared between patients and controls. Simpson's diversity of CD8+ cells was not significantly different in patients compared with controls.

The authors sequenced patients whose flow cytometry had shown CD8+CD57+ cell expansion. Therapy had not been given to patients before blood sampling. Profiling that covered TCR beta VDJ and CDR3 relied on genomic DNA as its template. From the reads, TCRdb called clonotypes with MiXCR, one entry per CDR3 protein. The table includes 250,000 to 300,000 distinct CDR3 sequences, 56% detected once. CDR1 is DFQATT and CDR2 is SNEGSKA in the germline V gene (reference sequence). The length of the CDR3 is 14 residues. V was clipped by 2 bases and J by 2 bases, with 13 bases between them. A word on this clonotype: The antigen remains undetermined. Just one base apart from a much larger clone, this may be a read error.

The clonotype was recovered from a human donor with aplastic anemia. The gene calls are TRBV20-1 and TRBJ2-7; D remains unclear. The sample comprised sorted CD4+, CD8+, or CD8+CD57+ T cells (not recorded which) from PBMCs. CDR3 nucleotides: TGCAGTGCTAGATGGGCGAGCTCTCCCTACGAGCAGTACTTC. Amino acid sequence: CSARWASSPYEQYF.